Shown below are 13 T cell receptor beta chains from a single sample sequenced in a study of vaccination effects on CD4 cells after COVID-19. Antigen-specific CD4+ T cell clonotypes were called by their expansion after viral peptide-pool culture in ViraFEST. An approximately ten-day culture period preceded the isolation of CD4+ T cells. People in the vaccine group had not been infected with SARS-CoV-2 before, and their nucleocapsid antibodies were negative. Here immunoSEQ multiplex PCR was the method, and the copy in TCRdb shows in-frame clones only, minus some. The repertoire holds about 41,000 clones, with approximately 70% as singletons. Their antigens are not known. Here the sequenced sample was CD4+ T cells from PBMCs cultured with HCoV-OC43 spike peptides, taken before COVID-19 vaccination. Subset noted: HCoV-OC43 spike overlapping peptide pool stimulation. The origin of the receptors is a human donor who received a COVID-19 vaccine.

V gene TRBV7-2 combines with J gene TRBJ2-5, with D tentatively TRBD2 (6 bases). Trimming took off 5 bases at V and 2 bases at J, with 15 bases between the two ends. This CDR3 has 15 residues. In germline, CDR1 is SGHTA, CDR2 FQGNSA. CDR3 residues: CASSHTGRGQETQYF. In nucleotides, the CDR3 is TGTGCCAGCAGCCATACCGGGCGGGGACAAGAGACCCAGTACTTC.

This chain joins TRBV4-2 and TRBJ2-5; D not certain. Per germline, CDR1 LGHNA and CDR2 YNFKEQ. The CDR3 extends over 14 amino acids. Trimming removed 1 base at V and 5 bases at J, with 11 bases between. CDR3 sequence: CASSQGGLQETQYF. The CDR3 DNA reads as TGTGCCAGCAGCCAAGGGGGTTTGCAGGAGACCCAGTACTTC.

This rearrangement joins TRBV28 to TRBJ2-1; weak D call: TRBD2 (6 bases). The CDR3 spans 16 residues. Germline V gene sequence: CDR1 MDHEN, CDR2 SYDVKM. Trimming cost V 5 bases and J 3 bases, with 17 bases left between them. CDR3 sequence: CASSLGGVMDYNEQFF. The CDR3 nucleotides read TGTGCCAGCAGTCTCGGGGGAGTAATGGACTACAATGAGCAGTTCTTC.

J is TRBJ2-3 and V is TRBV6-4; D unclear. Trimming removed 4 bases at V and 1 base at J, with 12 bases between. Germline V gene sequence: CDR1 MRHNA, CDR2 SNTAGT. The CDR3 is 15 amino acids. CDR3 nucleotides: TGTGCCAGCAGTGTCCGCCCTTTCGGCACAGATACGCAGTATTTT. Amino acid sequence: CASSVRPFGTDTQYF.

V and J are TRBV5-5 and TRBJ1-1; D ambiguous. There are 14 residues in the CDR3. Per germline, CDR1 SGHKS and CDR2 YYEKEE (reference sequence). V was cut by 0 bases and J by 0 bases, with 6 bases left in between. The CDR3 sequence is CASSLDPMNTEAFF. The CDR3 DNA is TGTGCCAGCAGCTTGGACCCTATGAACACTGAAGCTTTCTTT.

V usage is TRBV4-3 and J usage is TRBJ2-2; tentatively, D is TRBD2 (6 bases). V lost 0 bases and J lost 4, with 9 bases in between. CDR1 and CDR2 (germline): LGHNA, YSLEER. There are 15 residues in the CDR3. Here the CDR3 reads CASSQEGTPTGELFF. In nucleotides, the CDR3 is TGCGCCAGCAGCCAAGAAGGGACTCCCACCGGGGAGCTGTTTTTT.

This chain joins TRBV28 and TRBJ1-3; 9 positions agree with TRBD1. V lost 3 bases and J lost 4; bases outside the gene matches: 4. The germline CDR1 and CDR2 sequences are MDHEN and SYDVKM. The CDR3 is made up of 15 amino acids. CDR3 loop: CASSFAGQGGNTIYF. The CDR3 region has the DNA TGTGCCAGCAGTTTCGCCGGACAGGGGGGAAACACCATATATTTT.

The V gene is TRBV5-6, the J gene TRBJ1-2; 11 nucleotides match TRBD1. Germline V gene lookup returns CDR1 SGHDT and CDR2 YYEEEE. This CDR3 contains 14 residues. V trimming: 4 bases; J trimming: 2 bases; junction bases outside the gene matches: 1. CDR3 sequence: CASSGDRGNYGYTF. The DNA for the CDR3 is TGTGCCAGCAGCGGGGACAGGGGGAACTATGGCTACACCTTC. The whole variable domain, filled in from reference TRBV5-6 and TRBJ1-2, reads DAGVTQSPTHLIKTRGQQVTLRCSPKSGHDTVSWYQQALGQGPQFIFQYYEEEERQRGNFPDRFSGHQFPNYSSELNVNALLLGDSALYLCASSGDRGNYGYTFGSGTRLTVV.

The chain is built from TRBV4-3 and TRBJ2-3; possible D gene TRBD1, 5 bases. The CDR3 runs to 16 residues. The germline CDR1 and CDR2 sequences are LGHNA and YSLEER. V lost 0 bases, J lost 0 bases, and 10 bases lay in between. The CDR3 bases are TGCGCCAGCAGCCAAGATCCGGCAGGGAGCACAGATACGCAGTATTTT. Translation gives CASSQDPAGSTDTQYF.

The DNA for the CDR3 is TGCAGCGTTCAAACAGCAGGGGGTTCCTACAATGAGCAGTTCTTC. The encoded protein is CSVQTAGGSYNEQFF. This chain uses TRBV29-1 with TRBJ2-1; the match to TRBD1 covers 7 bases. J lost 1 base, V lost 5 bases, and 8 bases had no gene match. CDR3 length: 15 residues. Germline CDR1 reads SQVTM; CDR2 reads ANQGSEA.

The chain links TRBV4-2 to TRBJ2-3; maybe TRBD1 (6 bases). The germline V gene encodes CDR1 LGHNA and CDR2 YNFKEQ. This CDR3 comprises 21 residues. V was shortened by 3 bases and J by 1 base, with 29 bases between the two germline ends. CDR3 DNA sequence: TGTGCCAGCAGCCACTATCTAAACCCGAGGGACATCCTAGGACGCACAGATACGCAGTATTTT. This encodes CASSHYLNPRDILGRTDTQYF.

The rearrangement joins TRBV24-1 to TRBJ2-1; TRBD2 aligns across 11 bases. Germline V gene lookup returns CDR1 KGHDR and CDR2 SFDVKD. This CDR3 is built from 17 residues. J gave up 1 base and V 4 bases, and 5 bases lay outside the gene matches. CDR3 sequence: CATSEASGRSSYNEQFF. CDR3 DNA sequence: TGTGCCACCAGTGAGGCTAGCGGGAGGTCGTCCTACAATGAGCAGTTCTTC.

The V call is TRBV6-5, the J call TRBJ1-4; 7 positions match TRBD1. The ends lost 7 bases at V and 8 bases at J; junction bases unmatched: 7. The CDR3 contains 13 residues. Germline lookup yields CDR1 MNHEY and CDR2 SVGAGI. The DNA of the CDR3 is TGTGCCAGCATTCGACAGGGAGAAGAAAAACTGTTTTTT. It translates to CASIRQGEEKLFF.